Listed below are T cell receptor beta chains from one sample, sequenced in a study of neurological immune-mediated disorders. TCRdb used MiXCR to reprocess the 5' RACE reads, holding one entry per CDR3 protein. Of under 130,000 distinct CDR3 sequences in the sample, approximately 11% were seen once. The specimen sequenced was PBMCs. These receptors came from a female donor with HTLV-1-associated myelopathy (HAM/TSP). The CDR3 runs from the conserved cysteine through the conserved F or W. The size of a clone is reported for some rows only, either as once, few or many, or as a class for expanded clones.

J gene,V gene,clone size,CDR3 protein
TRBJ1-1,TRBV5-1,many,CASNQDRVATEAFF
TRBJ2-3,TRBV7-2,many,CASSLLGRQDTQYF
TRBJ2-6,TRBV20-1,many,CSAYQGTGANVLTF
TRBJ2-3,TRBV4-2,many,CASSHKEWAHDGTDTQYF
TRBJ2-7,TRBV10-3,many,CAISESYQTYEQYF
TRBJ2-7,TRBV20-1,many,CSASRQGYHDEQYF
TRBJ2-7,TRBV28,many,CASSPAVGGYEQYF
TRBJ2-2,TRBV28,many,CASSLNAGIRELFF
TRBJ2-7,TRBV7-8,-,CASSLGWQGEYEQYF
TRBJ1-6,TRBV6-5,few,CASSYDIPTYNSPLHF
TRBJ2-5,TRBV5-1,many,CASSLRTGGLETQYF
TRBJ2-7,TRBV5-1,few,CASSPGGGTIYEQYF
TRBJ1-5,TRBV5-1,medium-sized,CASSLDAGNQPQHF
TRBJ2-6,TRBV28,many,CASSPAPGYGANVLTF
TRBJ2-7,TRBV20-1,many,CSAGTFSYEQYF
TRBJ2-3,TRBV12-3/TRBV12-4,-,CASTLDQSGSTDTQYF
TRBJ2-6,TRBV7-2,many,CASSFLGSGANVLTF
TRBJ2-3,TRBV9,-,CASSVGASSTDTHYF
TRBJ2-7,TRBV6-5,-,CASSYFSAGQGYEQYF
TRBJ1-2,TRBV20-1,many,CSARWSAYGYTF
TRBJ2-3,TRBV5-1,once,CANSTQGSTDTQYF
TRBJ2-1,TRBV7-2,many,CASSLVSSGIEQFF
TRBJ1-2,TRBV6-5,many,CASRLLSDRSYGYTF
TRBJ2-3,TRBV15,-,CATSRDLAGNTDTQYF
TRBJ2-2,TRBV29-1,many,CSTRQGFNTGELFF
TRBJ1-1,TRBV6-2/TRBV6-3,-,CASSYWSNQGNTEAFF
TRBJ1-2,TRBV2,-,CASSSVPRVGYTF
TRBJ2-5,TRBV5-6,many,CASSRPGGGPLDF
TRBJ1-1,TRBV2,many,CASSKQGNTEAFF